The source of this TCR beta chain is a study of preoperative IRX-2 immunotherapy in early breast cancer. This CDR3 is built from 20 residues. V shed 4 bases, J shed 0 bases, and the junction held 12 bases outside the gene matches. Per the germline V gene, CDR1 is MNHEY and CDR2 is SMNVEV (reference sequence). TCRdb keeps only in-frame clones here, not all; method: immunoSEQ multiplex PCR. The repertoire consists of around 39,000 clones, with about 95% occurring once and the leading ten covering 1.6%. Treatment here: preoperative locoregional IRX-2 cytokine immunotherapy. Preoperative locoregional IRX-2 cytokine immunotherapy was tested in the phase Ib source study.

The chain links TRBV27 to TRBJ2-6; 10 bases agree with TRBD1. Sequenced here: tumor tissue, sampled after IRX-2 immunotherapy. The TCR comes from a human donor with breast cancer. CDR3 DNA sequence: TGTGCCAGCAGTTACCGGACAGGGGGTCCCCCCGGCTCTGGGGCCAACGTCCTGACTTTC. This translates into CASSYRTGGPPGSGANVLTF.